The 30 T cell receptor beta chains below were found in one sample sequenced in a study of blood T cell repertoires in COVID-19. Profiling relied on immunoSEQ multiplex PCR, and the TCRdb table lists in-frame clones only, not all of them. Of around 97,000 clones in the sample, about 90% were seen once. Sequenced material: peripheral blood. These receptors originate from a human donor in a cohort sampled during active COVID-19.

CDR3 bases: TGTGCCAGCAGTCACCAGGGACAGGGGGTCTCCTACGAGCAGTACTTC. This translates into CASSHQGQGVSYEQYF. V gene TRBV27 combines with J gene TRBJ2-7; 11 bases line up with TRBD1. The CDR3 has 16 residues. Germline V CDR1 and CDR2: MNHEY, SMNVEV (reference sequence). The junction had 6 bases not matched to a gene; V was cut back by 5 bases and J by 0 bases.

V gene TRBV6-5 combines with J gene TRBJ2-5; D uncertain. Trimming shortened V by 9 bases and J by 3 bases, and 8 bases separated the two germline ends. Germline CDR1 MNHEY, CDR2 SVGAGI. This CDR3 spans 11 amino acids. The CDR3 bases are TGTGCCAGTGTGGCAGAAGAGACCCAGTACTTC. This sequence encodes CASVAEETQYF.

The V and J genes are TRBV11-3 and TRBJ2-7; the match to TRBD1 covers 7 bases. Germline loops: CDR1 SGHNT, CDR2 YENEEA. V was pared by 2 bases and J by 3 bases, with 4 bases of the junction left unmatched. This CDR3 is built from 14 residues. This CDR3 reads CASSLFRDSYEQYF. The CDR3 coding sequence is TGTGCCAGCAGCTTATTCCGGGACAGCTACGAGCAGTACTTC.

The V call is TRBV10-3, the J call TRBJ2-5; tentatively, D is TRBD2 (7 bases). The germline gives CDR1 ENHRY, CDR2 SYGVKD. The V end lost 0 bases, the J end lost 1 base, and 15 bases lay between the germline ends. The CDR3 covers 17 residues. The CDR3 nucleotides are TGTGCCATCAGTGAGTCTCAAGGGGGGGGATTCCAAGAGACCCAGTACTTC. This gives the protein CAISESQGGGFQETQYF.

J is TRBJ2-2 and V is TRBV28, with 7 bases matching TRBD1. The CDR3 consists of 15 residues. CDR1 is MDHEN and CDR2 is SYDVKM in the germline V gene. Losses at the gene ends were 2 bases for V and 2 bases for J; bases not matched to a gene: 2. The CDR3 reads CASSLRTGNTGELFF. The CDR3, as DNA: TGTGCCAGCAGTTTACGGACAGGAAACACCGGGGAGCTGTTTTTT.

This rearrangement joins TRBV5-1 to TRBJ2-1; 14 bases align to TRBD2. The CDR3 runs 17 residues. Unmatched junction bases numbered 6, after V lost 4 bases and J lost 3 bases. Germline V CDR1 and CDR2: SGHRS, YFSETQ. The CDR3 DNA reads TGCGCCAGCAGCAACGGAGGGACTAGCGGGAGCTACAATGAGCAGTTCTTC. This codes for CASSNGGTSGSYNEQFF. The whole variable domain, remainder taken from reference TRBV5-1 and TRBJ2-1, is KAGVTQTPRYLIKTRGQQVTLSCSPISGHRSVSWYQQTPGQGLQFLFEYFSETQRNKGNFPGRFSGRQFSNSRSEMNVSTLELGDSALYLCASSNGGTSGSYNEQFFGPGTRLTVL.

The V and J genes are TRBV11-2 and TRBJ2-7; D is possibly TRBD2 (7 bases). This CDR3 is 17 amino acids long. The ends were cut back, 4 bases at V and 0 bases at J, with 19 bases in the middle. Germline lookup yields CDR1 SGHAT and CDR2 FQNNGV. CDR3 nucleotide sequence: TGTGCCAGCAGCTCCGGGGTGTGGGAGGGGGACTCCTACGAGCAGTACTTC. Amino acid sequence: CASSSGVWEGDSYEQYF.

Here the CDR3 DNA reads TGTGCCAGCAGCCAACAACTAGCGGCTGATTACAATGAGCAGTTCTTC. This translates into CASSQQLAADYNEQFF. The V gene is TRBV5-6, the J gene TRBJ2-1; 8 bases line up with TRBD2. Germline V gene lookup returns CDR1 SGHDT and CDR2 YYEEEE. CDR3 length: 16 amino acids. J was trimmed by 4 bases and V by 4 bases; bases with no gene match: 10.

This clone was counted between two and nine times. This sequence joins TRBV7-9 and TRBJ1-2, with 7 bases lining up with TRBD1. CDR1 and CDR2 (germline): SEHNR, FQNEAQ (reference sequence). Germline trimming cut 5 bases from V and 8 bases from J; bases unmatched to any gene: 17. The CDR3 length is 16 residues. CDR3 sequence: CASSMGDSPIVGGYTF. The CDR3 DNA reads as TGTGCCAGCAGCATGGGGGACAGCCCAATCGTGGGGGGCTACACCTTC.

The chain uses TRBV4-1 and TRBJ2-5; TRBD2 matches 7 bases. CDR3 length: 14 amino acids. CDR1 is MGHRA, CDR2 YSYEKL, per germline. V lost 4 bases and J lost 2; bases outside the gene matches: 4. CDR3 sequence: CASSPRGDQETQYF. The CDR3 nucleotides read TGCGCCAGCAGCCCCCGGGGGGATCAAGAGACCCAGTACTTC.

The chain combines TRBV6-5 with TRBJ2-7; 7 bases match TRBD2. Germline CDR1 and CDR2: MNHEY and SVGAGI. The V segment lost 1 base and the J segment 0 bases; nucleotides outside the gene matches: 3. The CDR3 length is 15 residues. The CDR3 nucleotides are TGTGCCAGCAGTTACTGGGGGGGGAGCTCCTACGAGCAGTACTTC. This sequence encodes CASSYWGGSSYEQYF.

The CDR3 protein is CASSRGYGYTF. Here the CDR3 DNA reads TGTGCCAGCAGTAGGGGATACGGCTACACCTTC. The V call is TRBV12-3 or TRBV12-4, the J call TRBJ1-2; D is perhaps TRBD1 (5 bases). The CDR3 has 11 residues. Trimming stripped 5 bases from V and 8 bases from J, with 9 bases between.

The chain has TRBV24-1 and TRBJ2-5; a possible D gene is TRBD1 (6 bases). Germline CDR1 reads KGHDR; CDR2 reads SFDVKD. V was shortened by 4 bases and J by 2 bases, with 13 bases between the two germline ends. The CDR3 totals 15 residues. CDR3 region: CATSDRRGQQETQYF. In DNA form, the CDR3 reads TGTGCCACCAGTGACCGTCGTGGACAGCAAGAGACCCAGTACTTC.

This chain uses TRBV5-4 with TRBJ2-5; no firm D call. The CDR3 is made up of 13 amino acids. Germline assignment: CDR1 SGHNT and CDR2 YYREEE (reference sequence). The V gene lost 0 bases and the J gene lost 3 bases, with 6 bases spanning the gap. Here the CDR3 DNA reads TGTGCCAGCAGCTTGGGGCAGGAAGAGACCCAGTACTTC. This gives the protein CASSLGQEETQYF.

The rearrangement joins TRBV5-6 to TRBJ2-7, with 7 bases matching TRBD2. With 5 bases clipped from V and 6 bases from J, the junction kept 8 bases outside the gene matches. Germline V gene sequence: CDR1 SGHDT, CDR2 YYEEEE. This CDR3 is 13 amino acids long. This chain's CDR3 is CASRERGVSEQYF. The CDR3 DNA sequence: TGTGCCAGCAGGGAACGGGGGGTCAGCGAGCAGTACTTC.

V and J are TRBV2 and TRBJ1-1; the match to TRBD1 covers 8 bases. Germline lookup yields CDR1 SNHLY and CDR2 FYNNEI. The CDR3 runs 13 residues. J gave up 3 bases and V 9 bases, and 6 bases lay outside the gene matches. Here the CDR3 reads CASQTGAYTEAFF. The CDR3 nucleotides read TGTGCCAGTCAGACAGGGGCATACACTGAAGCTTTCTTT.

CDR3 bases: TGTGCCAGCAGTTCGGGACAGGGGCTCCCAACCGCCTTCTTC. This sequence encodes CASSSGQGLPTAFF. The V gene is TRBV6-2 or TRBV6-3, the J gene TRBJ2-1, with 10 positions matching TRBD1. This CDR3 is built from 14 residues. Germline V gene sequence: CDR1 MNHEY, CDR2 SVGEGT. J gave up 16 bases and V 4 bases, and 13 bases lay outside the gene matches.

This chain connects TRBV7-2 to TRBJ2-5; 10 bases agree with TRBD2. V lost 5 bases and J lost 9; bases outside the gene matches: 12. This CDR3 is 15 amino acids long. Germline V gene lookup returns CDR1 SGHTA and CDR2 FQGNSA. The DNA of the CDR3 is TGTGCCAGCAGCACGACCGGGACTAGCGTAACGGCCCAGTACTTC. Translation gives CASSTTGTSVTAQYF.

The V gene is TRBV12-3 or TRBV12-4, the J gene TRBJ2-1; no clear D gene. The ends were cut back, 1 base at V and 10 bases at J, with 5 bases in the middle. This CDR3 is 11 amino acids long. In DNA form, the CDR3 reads TGTGCCAGCAGTTTAGATCGGGAGCAGTTCTTC. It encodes CASSLDREQFF.

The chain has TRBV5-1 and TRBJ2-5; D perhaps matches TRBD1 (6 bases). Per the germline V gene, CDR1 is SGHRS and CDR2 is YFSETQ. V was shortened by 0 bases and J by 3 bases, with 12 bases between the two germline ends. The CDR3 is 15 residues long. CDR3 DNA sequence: TGCGCCAGCAGCTTGGGGGGCTCAGGGGAAGAGACCCAGTACTTC. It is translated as CASSLGGSGEETQYF.

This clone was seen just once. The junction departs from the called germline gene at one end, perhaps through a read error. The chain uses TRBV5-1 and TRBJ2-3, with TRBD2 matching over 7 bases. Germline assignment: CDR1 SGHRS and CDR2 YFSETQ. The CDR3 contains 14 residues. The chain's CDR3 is CASRLAGATDTQYF. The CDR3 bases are TGCGCCAGCAGATTGGCGGGAGCCACAGATACGCAGTATTTT.

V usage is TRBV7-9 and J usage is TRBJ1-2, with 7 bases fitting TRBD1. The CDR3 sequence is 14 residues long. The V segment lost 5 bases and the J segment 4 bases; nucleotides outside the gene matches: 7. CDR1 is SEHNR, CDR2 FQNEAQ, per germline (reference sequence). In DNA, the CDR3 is TGTGCCAGCAGCCCCGGGACAGCCTCCTATGGCTACACCTTC. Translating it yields CASSPGTASYGYTF.

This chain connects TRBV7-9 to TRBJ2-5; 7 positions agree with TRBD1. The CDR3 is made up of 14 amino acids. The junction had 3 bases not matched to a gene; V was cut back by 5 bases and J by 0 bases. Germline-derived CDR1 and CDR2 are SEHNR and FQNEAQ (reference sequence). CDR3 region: CASSADRYQETQYF. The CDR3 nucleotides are TGTGCCAGCAGCGCGGACAGGTACCAAGAGACCCAGTACTTC.

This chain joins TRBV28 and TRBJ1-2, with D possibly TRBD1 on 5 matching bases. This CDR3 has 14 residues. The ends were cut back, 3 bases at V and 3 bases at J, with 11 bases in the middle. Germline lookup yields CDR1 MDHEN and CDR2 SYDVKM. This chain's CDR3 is CASSFLDRYYGYTF. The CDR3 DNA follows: TGTGCCAGCAGTTTCCTTGACAGATACTATGGCTACACCTTC.

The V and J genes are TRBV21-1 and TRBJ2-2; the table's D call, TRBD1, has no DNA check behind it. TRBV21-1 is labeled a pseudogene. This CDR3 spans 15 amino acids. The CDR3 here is CASCSANRGAGELFF. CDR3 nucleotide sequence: TGTGCCAGTTGCTCCGCAAACAGGGGCGCCGGGGAGCTGTTTTTT.

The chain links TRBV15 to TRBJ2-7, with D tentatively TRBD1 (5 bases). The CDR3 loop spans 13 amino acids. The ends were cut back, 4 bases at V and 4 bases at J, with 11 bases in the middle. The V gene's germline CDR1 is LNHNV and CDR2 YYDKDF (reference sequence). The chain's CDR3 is CATSINPGYEQYF. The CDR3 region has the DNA TGTGCCACCAGCATAAATCCAGGGTACGAGCAGTACTTC. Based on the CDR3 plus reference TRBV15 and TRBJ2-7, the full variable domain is DAMVIQNPRYQVTQFGKPVTLSCSQTLNHNVMYWYQQKSSQAPKLLFHYYDKDFNNEADTPDNFQSRRPNTSFCFLDIRSPGLGDTAMYLCATSINPGYEQYFGPGTRLTVT.

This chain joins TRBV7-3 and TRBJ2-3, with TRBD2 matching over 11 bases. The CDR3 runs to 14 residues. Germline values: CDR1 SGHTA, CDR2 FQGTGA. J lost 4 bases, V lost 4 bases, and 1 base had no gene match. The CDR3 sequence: CASSWGLAADTQYF. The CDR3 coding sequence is TGTGCCAGCAGCTGGGGACTAGCGGCAGATACGCAGTATTTT.

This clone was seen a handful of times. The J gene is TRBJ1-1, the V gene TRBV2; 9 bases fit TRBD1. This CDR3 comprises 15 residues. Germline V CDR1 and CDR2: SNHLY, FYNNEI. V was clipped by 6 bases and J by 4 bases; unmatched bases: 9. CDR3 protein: CASSQQGARGTEAFF. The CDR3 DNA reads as TGTGCCAGCAGCCAACAGGGGGCGCGAGGCACTGAAGCTTTCTTT.

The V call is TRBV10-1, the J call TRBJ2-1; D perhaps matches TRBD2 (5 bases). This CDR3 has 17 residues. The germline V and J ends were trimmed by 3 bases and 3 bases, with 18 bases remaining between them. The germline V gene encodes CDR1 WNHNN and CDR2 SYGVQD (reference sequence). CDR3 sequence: CASSETERKTLYNEQFF. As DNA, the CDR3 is TGCGCCAGCAGTGAAACGGAGCGGAAGACCCTCTACAATGAGCAGTTCTTC.

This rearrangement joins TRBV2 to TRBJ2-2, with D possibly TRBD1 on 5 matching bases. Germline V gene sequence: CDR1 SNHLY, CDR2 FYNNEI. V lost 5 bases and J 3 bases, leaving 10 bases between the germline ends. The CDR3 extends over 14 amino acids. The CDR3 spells CASSFIGDTGELFF. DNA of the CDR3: TGTGCCAGCAGTTTCATAGGGGACACCGGGGAGCTGTTTTTT.